This is a list of T cell receptor beta chains from one sample in a study of shared clonotypes between healthy human individuals. Produced via immunoSEQ multiplex PCR; TCRdb's table is partial and in-frame only. The sample has more than 2 million clones; approximately 94% are singletons. Source material: naive CD8+ T cells sorted from blood. The receptors derive from a man in his late teens or twenties in good health. The CDR3 runs from the conserved cysteine through the conserved F or W. The D gene is left open where the match is weak. Only some rows state a clone size, as once, few, many or a class for expanded clones.

TRBV4-3	NA	TRBJ2-5	NA	CASSQDVGLTQETQYF	TGCGCCAGCAGCCAAGATGTTGGTTTGACACAAGAGACCCAGTACTTC
TRBV6-5	NA	TRBJ2-1	NA	CASSYSGDSTQFF	TGTGCCAGCAGTTACTCCGGGGACTCTACACAGTTCTTC
TRBV5-1	NA	TRBJ2-5	TRBD1	CASSLMGQSQETQYF	TGCGCCAGCAGCTTGATGGGACAGTCCCAAGAGACCCAGTACTTC
TRBV28	NA	TRBJ2-1	TRBD2	CASSSGTSGRYNEQFF	TGTGCCAGCAGTTCGGGGACTAGCGGGAGATACAATGAGCAGTTCTTC
TRBV11-1	NA	TRBJ2-7	NA	CASSGYREVDEQYF	TGTGCCAGCAGCGGCTACAGGGAGGTAGACGAGCAGTACTTC
TRBV27	NA	TRBJ2-2	TRBD1	CASSPGQGIGELFF	TGTGCCAGCAGCCCGGGACAGGGTATCGGGGAGCTGTTTTTT
TRBV4-1	NA	TRBJ2-2	TRBD2	CASSPAGGPVGELFF	TGCGCCAGCTCCCCAGCGGGGGGGCCCGTCGGGGAGCTGTTTTTT
TRBV10-3	NA	TRBJ2-7	NA	CAISGGGQYFYEQYF	TGTGCCATCAGTGGGGGGGGACAGTATTTCTACGAGCAGTACTTC
TRBV19	NA	TRBJ2-7	TRBD1	CASSLVIGTGSYEQYF	TGTGCCAGTAGTTTGGTTATCGGGACAGGCTCCTACGAGCAGTACTTC
TRBV25-1	NA	TRBJ2-7	NA	CASSDLSSYEQYF	TGTGCCAGCAGTGACCTTAGCTCCTACGAGCAGTACTTC
TRBV10-3	NA	TRBJ2-7	NA	CAISDPGPSTSYEQYF	TGTGCCATCAGTGATCCGGGACCTTCGACTTCCTACGAGCAGTACTTC
TRBV9	NA	TRBJ1-4	NA	CASSVDRGGSNEKLFF	TGTGCCAGCAGCGTAGATCGAGGGGGATCTAATGAAAAACTGTTTTTT
TRBV11-2	NA	TRBJ1-1	NA	CASSPGPPHTEAFF	TGTGCCAGCAGCCCCGGACCTCCCCACACTGAAGCTTTCTTT
TRBV7-9	NA	TRBJ2-5	NA	CASSLSDKETQYF	TGTGCCAGCAGCTTAAGCGACAAAGAGACCCAGTACTTC
TRBV6-1	NA	TRBJ2-7	NA	CATHAVATTYEQYF	TGTGCCACCCATGCGGTTGCGACAACCTACGAGCAGTACTTC
TRBV6-6	NA	TRBJ2-5	NA	CASSYPGGDIEETQYF	TGTGCCAGCAGTTACCCTGGTGGGGATATAGAAGAGACCCAGTACTTC
TRBV5-6	NA	TRBJ2-7	TRBD2	CASSLGAGVIEQYF	TGTGCCAGCAGCTTGGGAGCGGGAGTGATCGAGCAGTACTTC
TRBV15	NA	TRBJ1-4	NA	CATSRDIGGLGKLFF	TGTGCCACCAGCAGAGATATAGGGGGGCTCGGAAAACTGTTTTTT
TRBV7-8	NA	TRBJ2-7	NA	CASSLGRMAGPYEQYF	TGTGCCAGCAGCTTAGGAAGGATGGCAGGGCCCTACGAGCAGTACTTC
TRBV2	NA	TRBJ1-1	NA	CASSEGVPMNTEAFF	TGTGCCAGCAGTGAAGGGGTTCCGATGAACACTGAAGCTTTCTTT
TRBV1	NA	TRBJ2-2	NA	CTGGLPGKRGSNTGELFF	TGCACCGGCGGACTCCCCGGAAAGCGGGGGTCCAACACCGGGGAGCTGTTTTTT
TRBV25-1	NA	TRBJ2-7	NA	CASSEPAEGGFEQYF	TGTGCCAGCAGCGAACCGGCGGAAGGGGGGTTCGAGCAGTACTTC
TRBV4-1	NA	TRBJ1-1	NA	CASSQSSSEAFF	TGCGCCAGCAGCCAATCTTCCTCTGAAGCTTTCTTT
TRBV4-1	NA	TRBJ2-3	NA	CASSLGGAYDTDTQYF	TGCGCCAGCAGCCTGGGCGGGGCTTACGACACAGATACGCAGTATTTT
TRBV5-1	NA	TRBJ2-7	NA	CASSSGSGYEQYF	TGCGCCAGCAGCAGCGGGTCCGGTTACGAGCAGTACTTC
TRBV5-6	NA	TRBJ1-2	NA	CASSSGYYGYTF	TGTGCCAGCAGCTCGGGATACTATGGCTACACCTTC
TRBV7-9	NA	TRBJ2-5	NA	CASSLPLRGGETQYF	TGTGCCAGCAGCTTACCCCTAAGGGGGGGAGAGACCCAGTACTTC
TRBV11-3	NA	TRBJ2-3	NA	CASSIGTTDTQYF	TGTGCCAGCAGCATCGGAACCACAGATACGCAGTATTTT
TRBV5-1	NA	TRBJ2-3	NA	CASTPPGGRNPDTQYF	TGCGCCAGCACACCCCCGGGGGGCCGAAACCCAGATACGCAGTATTTT
TRBV28	NA	TRBJ2-1	NA	CASSFPPGEQFF	TGTGCCAGCAGTTTCCCCCCGGGGGAGCAGTTCTTC
TRBV28	NA	TRBJ2-2	TRBD1	CASSFGTAGELFF	TGTGCCAGCAGTTTCGGGACAGCCGGGGAGCTGTTTTTT
TRBV5-4	NA	TRBJ1-3	TRBD1	CASSSGLGTGPGNTIYF	TGTGCCAGCAGCTCCGGGTTAGGGACAGGGCCTGGAAACACCATATATTTT
TRBV11-2	once	TRBJ2-3	NA	CASSLTTDTQYF	TGTGCCAGCAGCCTAACCACAGATACGCAGTATTTT
TRBV11-2	NA	TRBJ1-3	NA	CASSLDAVSGNTIYF	TGTGCCAGCAGCTTAGACGCAGTCTCTGGAAACACCATATATTTT
TRBV7-8	NA	TRBJ2-1	NA	CASSFEGGSERNNEQFF	TGTGCCAGCAGCTTTGAGGGTGGGTCGGAGCGAAACAATGAGCAGTTCTTC
TRBV9	NA	TRBJ1-3	NA	CASSVDSSGTGNTIYF	TGTGCCAGCAGCGTAGATTCCTCCGGGACTGGAAACACCATATATTTT
TRBV5-5	NA	TRBJ1-3	NA	CASSLLQLSSGNTIYF	TGTGCCAGCAGCTTGCTCCAGCTGAGCTCTGGAAACACCATATATTTT
TRBV11-2	NA	TRBJ1-3	NA	CASSLDLGTGNTIYF	TGTGCCAGCAGCTTAGATCTCGGGACAGGAAACACCATATATTTT
TRBV7-9	NA	TRBJ1-1	NA	CASSLSGDPEAFF	TGTGCCAGCAGCTTATCCGGAGATCCTGAAGCTTTCTTT
TRBV9	NA	TRBJ1-1	NA	CASSPEGMNTEAFF	TGTGCCAGCAGCCCCGAAGGGATGAACACTGAAGCTTTCTTT